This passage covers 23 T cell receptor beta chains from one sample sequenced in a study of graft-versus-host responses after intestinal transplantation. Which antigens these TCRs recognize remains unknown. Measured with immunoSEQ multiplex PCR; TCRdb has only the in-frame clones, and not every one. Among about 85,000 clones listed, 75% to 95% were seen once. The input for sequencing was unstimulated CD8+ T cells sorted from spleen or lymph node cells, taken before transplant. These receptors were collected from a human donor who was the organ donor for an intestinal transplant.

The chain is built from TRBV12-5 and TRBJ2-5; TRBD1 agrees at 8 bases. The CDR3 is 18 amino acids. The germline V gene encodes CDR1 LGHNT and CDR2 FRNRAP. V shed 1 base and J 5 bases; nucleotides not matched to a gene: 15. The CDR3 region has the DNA TGTGCTAGTGGTTTGGCCACCAGGGGGCTGACCGGAGGGGAGACCCAGTACTTC. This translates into CASGLATRGLTGGETQYF.

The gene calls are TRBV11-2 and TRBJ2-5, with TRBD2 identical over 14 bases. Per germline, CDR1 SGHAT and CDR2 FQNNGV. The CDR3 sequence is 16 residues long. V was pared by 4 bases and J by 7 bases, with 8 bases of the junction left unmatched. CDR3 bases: TGTGCCAGCAGCTCCCCCAAGGGGACTAGCGGGGGGACCCAGTACTTC. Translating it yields CASSSPKGTSGGTQYF.

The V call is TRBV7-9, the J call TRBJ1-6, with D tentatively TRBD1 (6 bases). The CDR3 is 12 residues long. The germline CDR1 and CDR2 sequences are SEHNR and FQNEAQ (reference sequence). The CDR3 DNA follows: TGTGCGGCACAAGGGGGAGGTTCACCCCTCCACTTT. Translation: CAAQGGGSPLHF.

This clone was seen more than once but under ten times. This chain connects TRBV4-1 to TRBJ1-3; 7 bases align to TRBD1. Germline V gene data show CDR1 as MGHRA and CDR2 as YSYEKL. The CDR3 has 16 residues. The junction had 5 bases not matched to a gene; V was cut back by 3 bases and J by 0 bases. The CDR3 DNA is TGCGCCAGCAGCCAGCGGACAGGCATCTCTGGAAACACCATATATTTT. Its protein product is CASSQRTGISGNTIYF.

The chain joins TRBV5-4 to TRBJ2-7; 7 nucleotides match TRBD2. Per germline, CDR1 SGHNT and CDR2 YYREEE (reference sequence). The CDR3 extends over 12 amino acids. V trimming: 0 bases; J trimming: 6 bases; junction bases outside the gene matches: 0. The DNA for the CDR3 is TGTGCCAGCAGCTTGGGACTAGCCGAGCAGTACTTC. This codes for CASSLGLAEQYF.

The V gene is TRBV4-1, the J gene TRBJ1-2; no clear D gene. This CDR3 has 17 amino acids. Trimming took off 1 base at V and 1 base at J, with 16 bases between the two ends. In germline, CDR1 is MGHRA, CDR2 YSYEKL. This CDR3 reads CASSQAGMPGINYGYTF. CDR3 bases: TGCGCCAGCAGCCAAGCGGGAATGCCTGGGATTAACTATGGCTACACCTTC.

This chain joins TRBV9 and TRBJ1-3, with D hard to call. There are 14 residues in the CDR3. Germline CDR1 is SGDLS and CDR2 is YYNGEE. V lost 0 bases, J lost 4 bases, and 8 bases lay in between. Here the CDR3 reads CASSVVLGGNTIYF. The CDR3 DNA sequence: TGTGCCAGCAGCGTAGTACTAGGAGGAAACACCATATATTTT.

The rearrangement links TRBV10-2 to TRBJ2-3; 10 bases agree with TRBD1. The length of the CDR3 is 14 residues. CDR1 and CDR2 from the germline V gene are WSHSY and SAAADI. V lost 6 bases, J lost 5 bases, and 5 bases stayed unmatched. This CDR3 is CASSTGTGVDTQYF. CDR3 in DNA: TGCGCCAGCAGCACCGGGACAGGGGTAGATACGCAGTATTTT.

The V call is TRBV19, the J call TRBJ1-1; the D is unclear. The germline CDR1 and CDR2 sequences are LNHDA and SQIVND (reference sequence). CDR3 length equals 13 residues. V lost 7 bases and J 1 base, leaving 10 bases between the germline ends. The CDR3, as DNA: TGTGCCAGTATGTCGACGAAGAACACTGAAGCTTTCTTT. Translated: CASMSTKNTEAFF.

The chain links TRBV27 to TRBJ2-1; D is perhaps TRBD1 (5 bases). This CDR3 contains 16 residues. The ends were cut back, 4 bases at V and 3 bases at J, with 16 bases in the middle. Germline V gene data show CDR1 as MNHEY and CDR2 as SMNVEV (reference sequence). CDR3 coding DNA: TGTGCCAGCAGTTCACCGTCGACAGACGTCTACAATGAGCAGTTCTTC. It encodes CASSSPSTDVYNEQFF.

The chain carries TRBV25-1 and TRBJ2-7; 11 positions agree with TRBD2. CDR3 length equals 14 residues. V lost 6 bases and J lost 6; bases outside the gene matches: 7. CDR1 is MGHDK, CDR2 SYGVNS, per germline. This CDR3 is CASSVAGGGVEQYF. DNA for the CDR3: TGTGCCAGCAGCGTAGCGGGAGGGGGAGTCGAGCAGTACTTC.

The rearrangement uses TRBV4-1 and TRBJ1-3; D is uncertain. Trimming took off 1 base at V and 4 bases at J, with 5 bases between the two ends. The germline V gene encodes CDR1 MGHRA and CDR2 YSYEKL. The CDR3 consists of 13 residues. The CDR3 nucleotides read TGCGCCAGCAGCCAAGTCGCAGGAAACACCATATATTTT. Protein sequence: CASSQVAGNTIYF.

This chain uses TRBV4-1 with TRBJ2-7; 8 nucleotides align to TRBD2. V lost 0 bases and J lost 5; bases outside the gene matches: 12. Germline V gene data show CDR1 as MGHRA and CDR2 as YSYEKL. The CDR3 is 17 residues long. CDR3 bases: TGCGCCAGCAGCCAAGACGCCTTTAGCGGGGTTGAAAACGAGCAGTACTTC. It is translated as CASSQDAFSGVENEQYF.

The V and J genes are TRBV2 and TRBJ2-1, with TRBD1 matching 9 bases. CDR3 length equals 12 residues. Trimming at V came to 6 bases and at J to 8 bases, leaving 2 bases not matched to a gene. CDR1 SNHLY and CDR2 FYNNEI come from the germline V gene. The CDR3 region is CASSTGGDEQFF. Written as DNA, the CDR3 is TGTGCCAGCAGCACAGGGGGCGATGAGCAGTTCTTC. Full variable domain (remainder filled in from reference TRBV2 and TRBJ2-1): EPEVTQTPSHQVTQMGQEVILRCVPISNHLYFYWYRQILGQKVEFLVSFYNNEISEKSEIFDDQFSVERPDGSNFTLKIRSTKLEDSAMYFCASSTGGDEQFFGPGTRLTVL.

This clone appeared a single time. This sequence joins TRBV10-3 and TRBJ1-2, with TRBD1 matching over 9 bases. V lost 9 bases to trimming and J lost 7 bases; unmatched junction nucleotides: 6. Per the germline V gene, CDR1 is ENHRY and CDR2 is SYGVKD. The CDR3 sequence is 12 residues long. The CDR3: CAMGQGLGGYTF. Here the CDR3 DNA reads TGTGCCATGGGACAGGGACTGGGTGGCTACACCTTC.

The CDR3 nucleotides are TGTGCCAGTAGCGACAACGTCAGGGGATGGGAGGGCTACACCTTC. It is translated as CASSDNVRGWEGYTF. The chain couples TRBV19 to TRBJ1-2, with TRBD1 as a possible D gene (6 bases). The ends were cut back, 6 bases at V and 8 bases at J, with 22 bases in the middle. The CDR3 loop spans 15 amino acids. The germline CDR1 and CDR2 sequences are LNHDA and SQIVND (reference sequence). Full variable domain (remainder filled in from reference TRBV19 and TRBJ1-2): DGGITQSPKYLFRKEGQNVTLSCEQNLNHDAMYWYRQDPGQGLRLIYYSQIVNDFQKGDIAEGYSVSREKKESFPLTVTSAQKNPTAFYLCASSDNVRGWEGYTFGSGTRLTVV.

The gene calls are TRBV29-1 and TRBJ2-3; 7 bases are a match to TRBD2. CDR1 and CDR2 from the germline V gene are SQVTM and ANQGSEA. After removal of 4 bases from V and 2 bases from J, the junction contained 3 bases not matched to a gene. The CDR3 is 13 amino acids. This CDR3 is CSVASGHTDTQYF. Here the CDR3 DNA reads TGCAGCGTTGCTAGCGGCCACACAGATACGCAGTATTTT.

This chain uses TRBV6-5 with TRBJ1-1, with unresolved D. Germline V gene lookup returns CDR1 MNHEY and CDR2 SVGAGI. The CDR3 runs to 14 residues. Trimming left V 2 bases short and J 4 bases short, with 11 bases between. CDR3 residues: CASSYGVGSTEAFF. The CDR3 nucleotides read TGTGCCAGCAGTTACGGGGTGGGCTCCACTGAAGCTTTCTTT.

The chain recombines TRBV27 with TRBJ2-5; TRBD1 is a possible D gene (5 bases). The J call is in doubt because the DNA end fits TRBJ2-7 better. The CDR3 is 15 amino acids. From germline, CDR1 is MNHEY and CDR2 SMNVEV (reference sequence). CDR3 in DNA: TGTGCCAGCAGTCATACTGGCAGTTCAGGGTACGAGCAGTACTTC. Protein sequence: CASSHTGSSGYEQYF.

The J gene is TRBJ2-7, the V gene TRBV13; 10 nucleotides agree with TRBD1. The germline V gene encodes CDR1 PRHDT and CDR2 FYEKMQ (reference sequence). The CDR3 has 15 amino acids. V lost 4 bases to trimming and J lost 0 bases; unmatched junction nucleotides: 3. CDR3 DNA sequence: TGTGCCAGCAGCTCCCGGGACAGGGGCTCCTACGAGCAGTACTTC. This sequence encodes CASSSRDRGSYEQYF.

The CDR3 loop reads CASSGHSYEQYF. In nucleotides, the CDR3 is TGTGCCAGCAGTGGACACTCGTACGAGCAGTACTTC. The genes are TRBV6-1 and TRBJ2-7; D gene ambiguous. V was cut by 4 bases and J by 4 bases, with 8 bases left in between. Germline CDR1 is MNHNS and CDR2 is SASEGT. The length of the CDR3 is 12 residues.

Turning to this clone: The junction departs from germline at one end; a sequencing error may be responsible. The CDR3 DNA sequence: TGCGCCAGCAGCCAAGATAGGACGATACCTGAGGCTTTCTTT. It encodes CASSQDRTIPEAFF. The rearrangement joins TRBV4-1 to TRBJ1-1; no clear D. Germline lookup yields CDR1 MGHRA and CDR2 YSYEKL. The CDR3 covers 14 residues.

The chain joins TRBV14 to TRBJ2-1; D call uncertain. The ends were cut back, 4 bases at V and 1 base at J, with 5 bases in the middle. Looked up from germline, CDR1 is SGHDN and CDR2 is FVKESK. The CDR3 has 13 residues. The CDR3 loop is CASSLGSYNEQFF. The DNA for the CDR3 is TGTGCCAGCAGCCTCGGTTCCTACAATGAGCAGTTCTTC.